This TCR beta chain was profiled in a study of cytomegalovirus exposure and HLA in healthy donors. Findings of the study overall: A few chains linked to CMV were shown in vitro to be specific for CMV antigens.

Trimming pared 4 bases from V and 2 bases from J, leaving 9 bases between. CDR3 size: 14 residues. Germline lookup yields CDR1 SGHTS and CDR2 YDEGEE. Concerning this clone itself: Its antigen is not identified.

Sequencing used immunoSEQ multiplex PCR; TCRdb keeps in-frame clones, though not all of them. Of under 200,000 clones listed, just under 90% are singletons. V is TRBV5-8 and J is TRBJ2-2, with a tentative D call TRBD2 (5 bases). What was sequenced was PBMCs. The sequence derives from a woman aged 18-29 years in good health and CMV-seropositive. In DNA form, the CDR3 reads TGTGCCAGCAGCCTTCGGGGAAACACCGGGGAGCTGTTTTTT. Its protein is CASSLRGNTGELFF.